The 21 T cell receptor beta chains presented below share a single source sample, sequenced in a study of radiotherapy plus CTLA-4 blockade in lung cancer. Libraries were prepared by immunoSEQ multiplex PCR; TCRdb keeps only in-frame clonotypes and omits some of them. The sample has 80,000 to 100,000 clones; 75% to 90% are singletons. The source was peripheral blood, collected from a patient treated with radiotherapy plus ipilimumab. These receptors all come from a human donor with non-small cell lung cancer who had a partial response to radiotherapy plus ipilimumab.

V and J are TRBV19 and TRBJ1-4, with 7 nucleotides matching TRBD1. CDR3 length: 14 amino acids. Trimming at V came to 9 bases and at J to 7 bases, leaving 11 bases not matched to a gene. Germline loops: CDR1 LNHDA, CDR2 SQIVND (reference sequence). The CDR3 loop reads CASGQAGGGEKLFF. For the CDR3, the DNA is TGTGCCAGCGGACAAGCAGGGGGAGGTGAAAAACTGTTTTTT. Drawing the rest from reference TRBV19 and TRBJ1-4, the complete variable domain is DGGITQSPKYLFRKEGQNVTLSCEQNLNHDAMYWYRQDPGQGLRLIYYSQIVNDFQKGDIAEGYSVSREKKESFPLTVTSAQKNPTAFYLCASGQAGGGEKLFFGSGTQLSVL.

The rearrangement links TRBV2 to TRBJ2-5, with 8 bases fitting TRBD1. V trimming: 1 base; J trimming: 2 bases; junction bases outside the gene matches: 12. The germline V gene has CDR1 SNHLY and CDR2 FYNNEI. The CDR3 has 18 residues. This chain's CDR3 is CASSEVGGQGGIQETQYF. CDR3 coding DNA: TGTGCCAGCAGTGAAGTTGGCGGACAGGGTGGGATTCAAGAGACCCAGTACTTC. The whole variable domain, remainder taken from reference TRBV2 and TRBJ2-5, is EPEVTQTPSHQVTQMGQEVILRCVPISNHLYFYWYRQILGQKVEFLVSFYNNEISEKSEIFDDQFSVERPDGSNFTLKIRSTKLEDSAMYFCASSEVGGQGGIQETQYFGPGTRLLVL.

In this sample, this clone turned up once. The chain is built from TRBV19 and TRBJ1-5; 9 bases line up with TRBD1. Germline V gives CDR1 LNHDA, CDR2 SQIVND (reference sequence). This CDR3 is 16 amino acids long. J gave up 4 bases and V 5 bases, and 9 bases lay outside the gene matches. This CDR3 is CASSPGGQGVNQPQHF. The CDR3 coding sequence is TGTGCCAGTAGTCCCGGGGGACAGGGAGTTAATCAGCCCCAGCATTTT.

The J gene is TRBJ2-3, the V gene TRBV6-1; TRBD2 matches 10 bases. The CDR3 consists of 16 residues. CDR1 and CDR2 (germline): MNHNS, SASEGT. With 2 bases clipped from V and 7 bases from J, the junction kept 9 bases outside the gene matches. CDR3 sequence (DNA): TGTGCCAGCAGTGAACGGCTAGCGGGGGTATCCTATACGCAGTATTTT. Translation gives CASSERLAGVSYTQYF.

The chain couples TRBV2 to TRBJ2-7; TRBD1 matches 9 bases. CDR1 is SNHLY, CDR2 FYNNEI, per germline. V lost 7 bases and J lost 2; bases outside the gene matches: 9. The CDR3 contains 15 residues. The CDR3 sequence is CASTPGTGWPYEQYF. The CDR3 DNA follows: TGTGCCAGCACCCCAGGGACAGGGTGGCCCTACGAGCAGTACTTC.

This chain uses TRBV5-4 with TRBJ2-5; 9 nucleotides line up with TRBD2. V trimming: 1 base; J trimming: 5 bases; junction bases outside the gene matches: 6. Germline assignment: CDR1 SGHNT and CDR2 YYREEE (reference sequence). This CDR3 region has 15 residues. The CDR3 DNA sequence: TGTGCCAGCAGCTTGAGCGGGAGGATTGGCGAGACCCAGTACTTC. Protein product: CASSLSGRIGETQYF.

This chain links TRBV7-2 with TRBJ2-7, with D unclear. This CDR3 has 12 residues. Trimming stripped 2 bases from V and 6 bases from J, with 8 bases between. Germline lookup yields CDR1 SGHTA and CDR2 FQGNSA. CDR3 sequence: CASSLNSGEQYF. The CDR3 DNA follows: TGTGCCAGCAGCTTAAATTCGGGCGAGCAGTACTTC.

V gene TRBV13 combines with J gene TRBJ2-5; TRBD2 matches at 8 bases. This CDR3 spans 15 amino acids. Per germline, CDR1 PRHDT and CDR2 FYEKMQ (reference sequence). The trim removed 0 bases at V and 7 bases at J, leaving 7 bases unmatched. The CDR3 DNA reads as TGTGCCAGCAGCTTAGGCTACGGGAGGGCTGGGACCCAGTACTTC. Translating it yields CASSLGYGRAGTQYF.

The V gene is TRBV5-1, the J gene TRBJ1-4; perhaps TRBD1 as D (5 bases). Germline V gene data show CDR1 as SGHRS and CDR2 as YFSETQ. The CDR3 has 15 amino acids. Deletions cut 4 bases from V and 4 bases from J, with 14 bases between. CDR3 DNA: TGCGCCAGCAGCCCGGATGGAGGGGATAATGAAAAACTGTTTTTT. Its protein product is CASSPDGGDNEKLFF. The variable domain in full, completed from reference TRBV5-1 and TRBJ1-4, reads KAGVTQTPRYLIKTRGQQVTLSCSPISGHRSVSWYQQTPGQGLQFLFEYFSETQRNKGNFPGRFSGRQFSNSRSEMNVSTLELGDSALYLCASSPDGGDNEKLFFGSGTQLSVL.

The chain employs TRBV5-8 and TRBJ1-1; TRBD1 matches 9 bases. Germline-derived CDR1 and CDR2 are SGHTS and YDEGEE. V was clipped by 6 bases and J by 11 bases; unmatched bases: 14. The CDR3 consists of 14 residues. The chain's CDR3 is CASILPGQGSGAFF. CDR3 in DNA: TGTGCCAGCATCCTCCCGGGACAGGGATCTGGCGCTTTCTTT.

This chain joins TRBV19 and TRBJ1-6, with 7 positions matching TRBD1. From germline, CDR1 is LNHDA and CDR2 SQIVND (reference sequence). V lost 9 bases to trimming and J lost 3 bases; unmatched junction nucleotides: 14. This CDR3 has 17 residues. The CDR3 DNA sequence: TGTGCCAGCACCCCCGGGACAGTCGAAGGCTATAATTCACCCCTCCACTTT. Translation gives CASTPGTVEGYNSPLHF.

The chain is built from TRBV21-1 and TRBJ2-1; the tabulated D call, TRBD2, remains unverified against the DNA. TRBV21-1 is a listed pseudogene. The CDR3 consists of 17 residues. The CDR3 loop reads CASSQVVPGTGYNEQFF. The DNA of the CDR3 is TGTGCCAGCAGCCAAGTTGTCCCGGGAACCGGATACAATGAGCAGTTCTTC.

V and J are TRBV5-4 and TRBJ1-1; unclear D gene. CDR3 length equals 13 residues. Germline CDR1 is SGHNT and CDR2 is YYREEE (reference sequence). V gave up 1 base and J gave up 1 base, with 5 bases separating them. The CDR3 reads CASSLTPNTEAFF. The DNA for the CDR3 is TGTGCCAGCAGCTTGACACCGAACACTGAAGCTTTCTTT.

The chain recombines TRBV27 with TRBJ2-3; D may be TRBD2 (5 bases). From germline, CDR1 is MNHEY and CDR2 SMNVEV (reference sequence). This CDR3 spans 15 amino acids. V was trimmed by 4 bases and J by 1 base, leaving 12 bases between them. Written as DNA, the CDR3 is TGTGCCAGCAGTTCTACTAGTCCTGGCACAGATACGCAGTATTTT. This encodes CASSSTSPGTDTQYF.

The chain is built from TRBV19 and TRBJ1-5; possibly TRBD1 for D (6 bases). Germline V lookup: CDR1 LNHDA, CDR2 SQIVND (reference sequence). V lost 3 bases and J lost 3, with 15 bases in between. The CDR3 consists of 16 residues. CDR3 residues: CASSIRTTGFNQPQHF. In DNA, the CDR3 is TGTGCCAGTAGTATTCGGACGACAGGATTCAATCAGCCCCAGCATTTT.

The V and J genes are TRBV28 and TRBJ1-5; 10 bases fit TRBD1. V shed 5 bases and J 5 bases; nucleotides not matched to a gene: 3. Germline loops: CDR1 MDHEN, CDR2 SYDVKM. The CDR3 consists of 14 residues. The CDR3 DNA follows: TGTGCCAGCAGTCGTGACAGGGGGCATCAGCCCCAGCATTTT. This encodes CASSRDRGHQPQHF.

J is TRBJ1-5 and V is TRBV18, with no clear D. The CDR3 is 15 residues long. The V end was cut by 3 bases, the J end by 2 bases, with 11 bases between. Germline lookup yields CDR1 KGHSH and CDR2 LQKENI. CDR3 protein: CASSPVSGGNQPQHF. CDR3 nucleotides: TGTGCCAGCTCACCTGTCTCTGGAGGCAATCAGCCCCAGCATTTT.

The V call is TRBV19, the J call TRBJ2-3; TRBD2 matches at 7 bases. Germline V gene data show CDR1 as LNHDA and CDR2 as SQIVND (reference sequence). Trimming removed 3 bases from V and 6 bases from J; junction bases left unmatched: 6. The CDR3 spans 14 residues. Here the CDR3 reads CASSIGAGFDTQYF. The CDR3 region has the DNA TGTGCCAGTAGTATTGGAGCGGGATTCGATACGCAGTATTTT.

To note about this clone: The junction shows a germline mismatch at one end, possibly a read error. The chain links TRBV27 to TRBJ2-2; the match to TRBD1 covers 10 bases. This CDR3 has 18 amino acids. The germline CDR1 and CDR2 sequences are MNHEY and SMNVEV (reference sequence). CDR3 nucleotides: TGTGCCAGCAGTGACAGGGGGCGATACCGGACTAACACCGAGGAGCTGTTTTTT. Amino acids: CASSDRGRYRTNTEELFF.

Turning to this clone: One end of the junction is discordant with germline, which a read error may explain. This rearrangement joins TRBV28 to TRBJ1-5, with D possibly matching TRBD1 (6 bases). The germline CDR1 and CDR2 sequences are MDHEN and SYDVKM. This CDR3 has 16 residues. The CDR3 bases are TGTGCCAGCATTTTAGGGGGGGCAGATAGCAATCAGCCCCAGCATTTT. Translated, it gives CASILGGADSNQPQHF. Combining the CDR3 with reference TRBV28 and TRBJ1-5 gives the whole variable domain DVKVTQSSRYLVKRTGEKVFLECVQDMDHENMFWYRQDPGLGLRLIYFSYDVKMKEKGDIPEGYSVSREKKERFSLILESASTNQTSMYLCASILGGADSNQPQHFGDGTRLSIL.

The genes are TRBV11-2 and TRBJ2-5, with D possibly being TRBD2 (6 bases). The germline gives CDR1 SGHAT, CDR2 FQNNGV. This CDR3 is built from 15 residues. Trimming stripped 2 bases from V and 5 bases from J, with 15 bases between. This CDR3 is CASSLIFGAGETQYF. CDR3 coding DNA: TGTGCCAGCAGCTTAATTTTTGGGGCGGGGGAGACCCAGTACTTC.